This T cell receptor (beta chain) was captured by sequencing in a study of CD8+CD57+ T cells in acquired aplastic anemia (dated by TCRdb to 2017 to 2018). For context, the study as a whole: DNA extracted from sorted CD4+ and CD8+ cells had a mean of approximately 3 ug, with a range of about 0.19 to 30 ug. For healthy donor samples, the average read count was around 9.8 million for CD4+ cells and fewer than 14 million for CD8+ cells.

In this study, sorted CD4+ and CD8+ T cells from the blood of healthy subjects and of severe aplastic anemia patients had their TCR repertoires deep-sequenced. Ficoll-Paque density gradient centrifugation was used to isolate peripheral blood mononuclear cells. Before DNA extraction, CD4+ and CD8+ T cells were sorted with FACS or magnetic beads. Genomic DNA was used as template for profiling of TCR beta VDJ combinations and CDR3 sequences. TCR repertoire sequencing was run on an Illumina HiSeq 2000. Concerning the study's data processing: Repertoire assessment relied on Simpson's diversity index, CDR3 size and DJ length profiles, and TRBV/TRBJ rearrangement plots. The most abundant DNA sequence in the deep sequencing data was defined as the immunodominant clone. CDR3 amino acid sequences were checked for sharing across subjects and were also compared against the VDJdb database and published repertoires. TCRdb reprocessed the public reads (quality trimming at Q25 with fastp, clone calling with MiXCR) and kept in-frame beta chains. Duplicate CDR3 protein sequences are folded into a single record with the most common DNA and genes. TCRdb, not the original authors, processed these V and J calls. A total of some 48,000 distinct CDR3 sequences appear in this sample, approximately 78% of them only once. Roughly 34% of the sample goes to the ten largest clones.

V drops 3 bases and J drops 5 bases, leaving 11 bases in between. CDR3 length: 13 amino acids, cysteine to phenylalanine. Kept here is only the CDR3 DNA, which spans 39 bases and is read in frame from base 1. CDR1 is given as LNHNV and CDR2 as YYDKDF, both from the germline V gene (reference sequence). Concerning this clonotype itself: Its antigen is still unknown. Base qualities are not at hand, and no much larger clone is one base apart.

Results and caveats for the whole study, not just this receptor: Some 27 CD8+ CDR3 sequences were found in both patients and controls but appeared to be highly expressed in patients and within the immunodominant clones of the patients. Between patients and healthy controls, no significant difference in CD8+ Simpson's diversity was found (P=0.060).

The sequence derives from a human donor in good health, serving as a control. Source material: sorted CD4+, CD8+, or CD8+CD57+ T cells (not recorded which) from PBMCs. The V gene is TRBV15 and the J gene is TRBJ2-7; tentative D gene TRBD1, with 6 bases matching. The bases read TGTGCCACCAGCAGGGACGCAGGGGACGAGCAGTACTTC. This translates into CATSRDAGDEQYF.